A single T cell receptor (beta chain) is shown here with its context. The source of the sample is a study of OX40 agonist ivuxolimab in advanced cancers. Assay used: immunoSEQ multiplex PCR; TCRdb lists only in-frame clones, some missing. The sample includes around 100,000 clones, about 89% of them seen just once. The clonotype was recovered from an adult with an advanced solid tumor such as melanoma, head and neck, liver or kidney cancer. The sequences come from CD4+ or CD8+ T cells sorted from blood, collected in a trial of the OX40 agonist ivuxolimab.

The CDR3 protein is CASSVRLFPHEQYF. CDR3 nucleotides: TGTGCCAGCAGTGTAAGACTCTTCCCCCACGAGCAGTACTTC. This chain connects TRBV28 to TRBJ2-7; D uncertain. Looked up from germline, CDR1 is MDHEN and CDR2 is SYDVKM. CDR3 length equals 14 residues. The V end lost 5 bases, the J end lost 5 bases, and 16 bases lay between the germline ends. The variable domain in full, with the rest retrieved from reference TRBV28 and TRBJ2-7, is DVKVTQSSRYLVKRTGEKVFLECVQDMDHENMFWYRQDPGLGLRLIYFSYDVKMKEKGDIPEGYSVSREKKERFSLILESASTNQTSMYLCASSVRLFPHEQYFGPGTRLTVT.